The 5 T cell receptor beta chains below all came from one sample that was sequenced in a study of regulatory T cells in long-lasting Graves disease (TCRdb year 2021). The library came from multiplex PCR. Sequencer: Illumina HiSeq 4000. TCR beta libraries were built with iRepertoire HTBI primers and Arm-PCR amplification of CDR3 regions. TCRdb itself trimmed the public reads at Q25 with fastp, ran MiXCR and retained productive beta chains. Rows with a matching CDR3 protein are joined into one entry that keeps the most common DNA and genes. The table for this sample lists about 540,000 distinct CDR3 sequences; roughly 13% of them were counted only once. The top ten constitute roughly 9.7% of the sample. Interpreted using the paper, the time point label stands for: newly diagnosed GD, antithyroid drugs for less than 3 months. For both TCR sequencing and RNA sequencing, RNA was extracted from PBMCs in TRIzol.

These same records also appear under a second study, on T cells in Graves' hyperthyroidism and ophthalmopathy.

Sequences were derived from peripheral blood mononuclear cells (PBMCs), sampled at new diagnosis, from a patient treated with antithyroid drugs. The receptors derive from a man aged 25 to 45 with Graves disease. Donor details come from another sample of the same person, matched by shared clones.

The J gene is TRBJ1-5, the V gene TRBV7-2; D may be TRBD1 (5 bases). The germline V gene has CDR1 SGHTA and CDR2 FQGNSA. Trimming took 6 bases from V and 3 from J, leaving 15 bases between them. The CDR3 is 15 residues long. In DNA, the CDR3 is TGTGCCAGCAGTTTAAGTCAGGGACTCAATCAGCCCCAGCATTTT. Its protein product is CASSLSQGLNQPQHF.

The chain recombines TRBV9 with TRBJ1-5, with D uncertain. V shed 0 bases and J shed 0 bases, with 7 bases lying between them. The CDR3 is 15 amino acids. The germline V gene encodes CDR1 SGDLS and CDR2 YYNGEE. In nucleotides, the CDR3 is TGTGCCAGCAGCGTAGGGTCGAGTAGCAATCAGCCCCAGCATTTT. Its translation: CASSVGSSSNQPQHF.

This clonotype was seen ten or more times. This CDR3 reads CASSPRTSGSYEQYF. As DNA, the CDR3 is TGTGCCAGCAGTCCTCGGACTAGCGGCTCCTACGAGCAGTACTTC. The chain recombines TRBV19 with TRBJ2-7, with 10 bases that match TRBD2. V lost 9 bases, J lost 0 bases, and 8 bases stayed unmatched. Germline V gene lookup returns CDR1 LNHDA and CDR2 SQIVND (reference sequence). The CDR3 has 15 amino acids.

A word on this clonotype: This sequence may be a read error, since a much larger clone differs from it by one base. The chain has TRBV6-2 or TRBV6-3 and TRBJ2-1, with 8 positions matching TRBD2. Trimming removed 2 bases from V and 9 bases from J; junction bases left unmatched: 12. The CDR3 has 16 amino acids. The germline V gene has CDR1 MNHEY and CDR2 SVGEGT. The CDR3 sequence: CASSYLGPAGEGEQFF. For the CDR3, the DNA is TGTGCCAGCAGTTACCTCGGACCAGCGGGAGAGGGTGAGCAGTTCTTC.

The table lists this clonotype with a few counts. This chain joins TRBV9 and TRBJ2-7; a weak D match, TRBD2 (5 bases). This CDR3 is 14 amino acids long. Trimming left V 2 bases short and J 3 bases short, with 12 bases between. The germline CDR1 and CDR2 sequences are SGDLS and YYNGEE. The CDR3 coding sequence is TGTGCCAGCAGCGTGCGTCCGGGGAGCTACGAGCAGTACTTC. Protein: CASSVRPGSYEQYF.